The present entry profiles one T cell receptor beta chain with its context. The table came from immunoSEQ multiplex PCR; TCRdb's copy has only in-frame clones and leaves some out. The repertoire consists of approximately 250,000 clones, with 70% to 85% occurring once and the leading ten covering around 16%. This sample was included in a study of blood T cell repertoires in COVID-19. The CDR3 sequence is 16 residues long. Germline V gene data show CDR1 as SGHNT and CDR2 as YYREEE (reference sequence). The J segment lost 3 bases and the V segment lost 6 bases, leaving 14 bases of the junction unmatched.

The source is a man aged 35-49 years who had recovered from COVID-19. The V and J genes are TRBV5-4 and TRBJ1-1; 7 bases fit TRBD1. Sequences were obtained from PBMCs or T cells enriched from blood (not recorded which). The CDR3 protein is CASTKTGARDDTEAFF. The DNA of the CDR3 is TGTGCCAGCACCAAAACAGGGGCCCGGGATGACACTGAAGCTTTCTTT.